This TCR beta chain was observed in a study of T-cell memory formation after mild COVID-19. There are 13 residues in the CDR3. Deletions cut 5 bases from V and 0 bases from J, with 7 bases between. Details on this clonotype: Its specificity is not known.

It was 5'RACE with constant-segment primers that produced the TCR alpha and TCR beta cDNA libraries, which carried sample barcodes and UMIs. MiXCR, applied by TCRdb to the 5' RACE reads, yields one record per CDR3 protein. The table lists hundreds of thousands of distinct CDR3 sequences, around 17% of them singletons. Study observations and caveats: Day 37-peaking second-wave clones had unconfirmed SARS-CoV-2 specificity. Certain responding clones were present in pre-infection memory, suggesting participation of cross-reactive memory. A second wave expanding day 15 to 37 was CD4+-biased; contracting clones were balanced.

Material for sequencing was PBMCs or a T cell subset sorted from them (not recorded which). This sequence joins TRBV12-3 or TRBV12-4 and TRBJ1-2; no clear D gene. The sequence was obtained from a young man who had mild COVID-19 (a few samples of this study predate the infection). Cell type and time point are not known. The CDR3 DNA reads TGTGCCAGCAGTCGTACTACTAACTATGGCTACACCTTC. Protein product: CASSRTTNYGYTF.